Sequencing of this T cell receptor (beta chain) was carried out in a study of cytomegalovirus exposure and HLA in healthy donors (dated by TCRdb to the late 2010s). A note on the overall study: An earlier analysis of several hundred of the donors reported about 300 Gb of sequence data and around 100 million unique TCR beta sequences obtained from around 190 million T cells. The genetic ancestry cluster associated with self-reported Caucasian donors included over 80% of the 398 genotyped donors. HLA typing included class I and class II loci at four-digit resolution. Four to six DR-DQ haplotypes were handled as single units for association and clustering, since linkage in the cohort was strong. To decide whether each TCR beta V gene segment behaved as functional or pseudogenic, an earlier analysis of some 600 of the donors relied on high-throughput TCR beta sequencing. Typing coverage differed by locus: A, B, C, DRB1 and DQB1 were typed in about 629-640 donors, DQA1 in approximately 520, DPA1 in over 600, and DPB1 in 450 to 480. The later analysis used no new phenotypic data to find candidate immune exposures, relying instead on TCR beta sequences and their occurrence across donors. The study was designed to test whether signatures of past pathogen exposure could be identified by cataloging public T cell receptors. On average, around 240,000 unique TCR beta nucleotide sequences were sequenced per donor among some 430 genotyped donors of the cohort, with roughly a sixth of those sequences being non-productive. A later genetic analysis used genome-wide SNP genotypes for about 65% of the 666 donors, treating that subset as a discovery cohort. Donor age, sex, ethnicity and CMV serostatus were collected together with the repertoire data. The study used immunosequencing to profile the T cell repertoires of approximately 630 subjects and linked those repertoires to cytomegalovirus serostatus. All discovery cohort repertoires had been generated using a single sequencing platform. To study patterns of TCR occurrence, a later analysis re-analyzed previously published TCR beta repertoires from 666 donors and added high-resolution HLA genotyping. Besides the first cohort of 500 to 700 subjects, a separate validation cohort made up of about 120 different subjects was used. To predict cytomegalovirus infection status, the study combined high-throughput TCR immunosequencing, statistical association of individual TCRs with disease status, and machine learning. Approximately 310 gigabases of sequencing data and 80 million or so unique TCR sequences were included in an early release covering several hundred HLA-typed donors. Overall study results and their limits: Because the 87-base-pair reads could not distinguish some IMGT-functional V segments, including TRBV6-2 and TRBV6-3, those segments were excluded. Assigning TCR associations to individual alleles was difficult when HLA alleles, especially DR and DQ, strongly co-occurred. Because HLA typing was missing for some donors at each locus, association tests included only the typed subset. Most TCR sequences were seen in very few donors, while some public TCRs were found in many individuals. A later genetic analysis associated a missense DCLRE1C variant with V-gene and J-gene trimming of TCR beta chains, and an independent cohort replicated the association. Several of the top co-occurrence clusters appeared to be linked to parvovirus B19, influenza, CMV and Epstein-Barr virus, according to a later analysis. Because counts were too low, about 17 rarely observed V segments, including chromosome 9 orphons, were excluded from the earlier analysis of a few hundred of the donors. A later genetic analysis reported fewer N-insertions in productive TCRs among donors in an Asian-associated ancestry cluster than the approximately 670-donor mean. A total of 150 to 200 TCR beta chains were listed by the study as associated with cytomegalovirus. At a false discovery rate of 0.05, a later analysis linked approximately 18,000 TCR beta sequences to specific HLA alleles. The only immune exposure information available for the cohort was CMV serostatus. A further reported finding was that TCR beta sequences accurately predicted the HLA-A and HLA-B alleles for most subjects in the first cohort. An earlier analysis of 450 to 750 of the donors showed that most TCR beta V segments appeared in productive rearrangements either about 90% or about 30% of the time, which broadly matched IMGT annotations. In a later analysis, HLA-associated TCR beta chains showed more clonal expansion and lower generation probabilities than non-associated chains that were equally common. The authors suggested that the approach could potentially be extended to other disease states and immunological phenotypes. Sequencing depth was assumed to be roughly uniform across donors in the presence/absence analyses, though that assumption may not hold. Correlated functional status among segregating V segments might be attributable to linkage disequilibrium, but an unknown experimental factor could not be ruled out. A group of highly shared sequence variants was considered likely to be a technical artifact of the sequencing pipeline. A few of the identified cytomegalovirus-associated TCR beta chains were confirmed in vitro to be specific for cytomegalovirus antigens. A later analysis found that most CMV-associated TCR beta chains appeared HLA-restricted, with HLA associations seemingly driven largely by CMV exposure. This cohort had only TCR beta chains sequenced, and the lack of alpha or paired-chain data limited which features could be detected. In a later analysis, the rate of TCR association differed among HLA loci, with DRB1 alleles having the most associated TCRs and HLA-C alleles having the fewest. In both the original and validation cohorts, the classifier was reported to diagnose cytomegalovirus status with high specificity and sensitivity.

Counted from cysteine to phenylalanine, this CDR3 has 15 amino acids. Just CDR3 DNA is preserved here, 45 bases in frame from base 1. Per the germline V gene, SGHRS is the CDR1 and YFSETQ is the CDR2. The germline ends are 16 bases apart after V is trimmed by 4 bases and J by 2 bases. A word on this clone: Its binding antigen is unknown.

Preparation of the library involved the immunoSEQ multiplex PCR assay. A mixture of 60 forward primers for TCR Vbeta segments and 13 reverse primers for TCR Jbeta segments was used in the multiplex PCR. The CDR3 region of rearranged TCR beta genes was amplified from genomic DNA with a multiplex PCR assay. The amplified TCR beta libraries were sequenced on the Illumina HiSeq System as 87-base-pair reads. As for the authors' bioinformatics: A later analysis counted tens of millions of unique TCR beta chains across the 640 or so repertoires, and approximately 11 million of these chains were shared by at least two donors. To remove PCR and sequencing errors, raw reads were error-corrected and collapsed into unique sequences using a nearest-neighbor algorithm that merged closely related sequences. CDR3 sequences were aligned to IMGT reference sequences to assign V, D and J gene segments. Each retained sequence needed at least a six-nucleotide match to both a V gene segment and a J gene segment. A rearrangement was called productive if the CDR3 had no stop codons and remained in frame with V and J, and every other rearrangement was called non-productive. CDR3 was defined by IMGT convention, running from the second conserved V-encoded cysteine to the conserved J-encoded phenylalanine. The earlier analysis of fewer than 750 of the donors excluded sequences that lacked an unambiguous match to a single V gene segment. An earlier analysis of several hundred of the donors called V segments functional above 56.7% productive rearrangements and segregating when the between-donor standard deviation exceeded 5%. A statistical classification framework was built to diagnose cytomegalovirus status from the catalog of TCR beta chain sequences. A later analysis assigned V and J genes by comparing TCR nucleotide sequences with IMGT/GENE-DB human TR gene sequences. In a later analysis, CDR3 sequences and most-parsimonious VDJ recombination scenarios were assigned using the TCRdist pipeline. In a later analysis, every TCR beta chain was defined by the combination of its CDR3 amino acid sequence and its V-gene family, and reads without a unique V-gene family were dropped. A later analysis removed 592 highly shared, low-generation-probability nucleotide sequences to deal with suspected cross-contamination and a sequencing artifact. A later analysis calculated a clonal expansion index for each public chain from normalized within-repertoire ranks of inferred template counts. A later analysis computed generation probabilities with a VDJ recombination model fitted to out-of-frame rearrangements, and checked the results against IGoR. In a later analysis, TCR-TCR, TCR-HLA and TCR-CMV co-occurrence was scored with hypergeometric tests, and a repertoire-size bias correction was applied to TCR pairs. A later analysis estimated false discovery rates by permuting HLA or CMV assignments 20 times. In a later analysis, co-occurring TCRs were grouped using DBSCAN, with TCRdist sequence similarity added in when clustering inside HLA-allele-positive subsets. Co-occurrence clustering excluded repertoires with fewer than 30,000 or more than 120,000 public chains, plus five with anomalous nucleotide sharing. Held by TCRdb, this immuneACCESS table contains in-frame sequences only and omits some clones. Under half of the omission traces to an unresolved V gene where checked; the cause of the rest is unknown. That table gives V, J and clone size, and the DNA gave D and trimming. The sample table includes approximately 110,000 clones. In total, the top ten clones hold more than 0.8% of the sample.

The cohort consisted of 650 to 850 healthy bone marrow donors. Cohort members were all nominally healthy when sampled, although unrecorded immune exposures were likely present. The donor was CMV seronegative and was included in the group of approximately 350 seronegative cohort members. Each donor provided a peripheral blood sample, and peripheral blood mononuclear cells were used for TCR beta sequencing. Genomic DNA was extracted from the blood cell samples with the Qiagen DNeasy Blood Extraction Kit. The receptor was isolated from a man between 18 and 29 years old in good health and CMV-seronegative. The chain couples TRBV5-1 to TRBJ2-7, with TRBD1 perhaps the D gene, on 6 matching bases. The sequenced sample consisted of PBMCs. The CDR3 has the sequence CASSPGAGATYEQYF. The DNA sequence is as follows: TGCGCCAGCAGCCCCGGGGCAGGGGCTACCTACGAGCAGTACTTC.